This T cell receptor beta chain comes out of a study of T cell responses to AZD1222 COVID-19 vaccine. Study details: It was second doses at about 4 or about 12 weeks that were pooled. Study results and caveats: The study found Spike-specific TCR breadth and depth rose after two AZD1222 doses. Just a handful of AZD1222 recipients were seropositive at baseline. Clonal diversity was possibly underestimated, and the donors were mostly white British, with more females.

This clone was found once. Its antigen is unknown. Only in-frame clones appear in the TCRdb table, and some are missing; sequencing was by immunoSEQ multiplex PCR. The repertoire holds approximately 84,000 clones, with around 90% as singletons. V lost 7 bases, J lost 12 bases, and 22 bases stayed unmatched. The CDR3 loop spans 16 amino acids. Germline V gene sequence: CDR1 SQVTM, CDR2 ANQGSEA. Sample: peripheral blood, taken on day 0 of AZD1222 vaccination. V is TRBV29-1 and J is TRBJ1-3, with 9 nucleotides matching TRBD1. The receptor's source is an adult in good health. CDR3 sequence: CSATGGKGFGEDIIYF. The DNA for the CDR3 is TGCAGCGCCACAGGGGGCAAGGGCTTTGGTGAAGACATCATATATTTT.